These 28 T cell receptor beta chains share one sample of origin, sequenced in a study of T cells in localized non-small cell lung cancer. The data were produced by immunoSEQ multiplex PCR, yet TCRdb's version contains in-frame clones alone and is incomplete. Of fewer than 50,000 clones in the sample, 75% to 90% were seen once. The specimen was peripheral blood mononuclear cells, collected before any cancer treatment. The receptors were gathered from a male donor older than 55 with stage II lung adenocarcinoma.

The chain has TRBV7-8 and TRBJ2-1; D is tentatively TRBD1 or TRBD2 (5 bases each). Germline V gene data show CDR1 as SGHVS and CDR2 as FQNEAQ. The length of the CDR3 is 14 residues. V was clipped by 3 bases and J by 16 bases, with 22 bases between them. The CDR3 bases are TGTGCCAGCAGCTTCCAACCCGGGACCCCCATAACATTCTTC. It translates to CASSFQPGTPITFF.

The CDR3 here is CASSRQGPTEAFF. CDR3 in DNA: TGTGCCAGCAGCCGACAGGGCCCCACTGAAGCTTTCTTT. V usage is TRBV14 and J usage is TRBJ1-1; TRBD1 matches 7 bases. With 4 bases clipped from V and 4 bases from J, the junction kept 3 bases outside the gene matches. Per the germline V gene, CDR1 is SGHDN and CDR2 is FVKESK. The length of the CDR3 is 13 residues. The full variable domain, with the rest looked up from reference TRBV14 and TRBJ1-1, is EAGVTQFPSHSVIEKGQTVTLRCDPISGHDNLYWYRRVMGKEIKFLLHFVKESKQDESGMPNNRFLAERTGGTYSTLKVQPAELEDSGVYFCASSRQGPTEAFFGQGTRLTVV.

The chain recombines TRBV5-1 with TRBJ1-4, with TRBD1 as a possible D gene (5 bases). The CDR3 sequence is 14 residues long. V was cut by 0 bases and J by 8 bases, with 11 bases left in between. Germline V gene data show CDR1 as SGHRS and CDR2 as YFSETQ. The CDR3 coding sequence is TGCGCCAGCAGCTTGGGCAGGGCGAACGAAAAACTGTTTTTT. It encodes CASSLGRANEKLFF.

CDR3 protein: CASSAGPTGANVLTF. CDR3 DNA sequence: TGTGCCAGCAGTGCGGGGCCCACTGGGGCCAACGTCCTGACTTTC. This chain uses TRBV2 with TRBJ2-6; D might be TRBD1 or TRBD2, each matching 5 bases. Germline V gene lookup returns CDR1 SNHLY and CDR2 FYNNEI. The CDR3 has 15 residues. V dropped 4 bases and J dropped 2 bases, with 9 bases sitting between them.

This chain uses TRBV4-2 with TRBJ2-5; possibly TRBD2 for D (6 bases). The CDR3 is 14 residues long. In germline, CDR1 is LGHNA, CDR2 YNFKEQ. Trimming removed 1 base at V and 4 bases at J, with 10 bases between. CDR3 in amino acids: CASSQGGGTETQYF. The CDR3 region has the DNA TGTGCCAGCAGCCAAGGGGGAGGAACAGAGACCCAGTACTTC.

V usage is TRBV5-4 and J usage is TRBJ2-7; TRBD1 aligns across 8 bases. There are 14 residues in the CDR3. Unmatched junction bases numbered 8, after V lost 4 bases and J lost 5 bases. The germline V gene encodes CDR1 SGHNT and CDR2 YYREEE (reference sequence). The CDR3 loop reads CASSPDRVRNEQYF. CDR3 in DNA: TGTGCCAGCAGCCCGGACAGGGTTCGTAACGAGCAGTACTTC.

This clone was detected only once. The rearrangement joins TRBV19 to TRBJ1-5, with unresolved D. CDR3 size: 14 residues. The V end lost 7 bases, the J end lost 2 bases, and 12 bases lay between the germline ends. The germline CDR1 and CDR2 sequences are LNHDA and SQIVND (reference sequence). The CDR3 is CASNGGGGNQPQHF. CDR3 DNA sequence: TGTGCCAGTAATGGAGGAGGCGGCAATCAGCCCCAGCATTTT. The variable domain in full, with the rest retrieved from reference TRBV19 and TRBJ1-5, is DGGITQSPKYLFRKEGQNVTLSCEQNLNHDAMYWYRQDPGQGLRLIYYSQIVNDFQKGDIAEGYSVSREKKESFPLTVTSAQKNPTAFYLCASNGGGGNQPQHFGDGTRLSIL.

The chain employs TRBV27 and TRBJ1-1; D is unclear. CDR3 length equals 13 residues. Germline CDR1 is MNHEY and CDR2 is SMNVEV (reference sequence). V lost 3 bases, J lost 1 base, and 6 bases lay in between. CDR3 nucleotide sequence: TGTGCCAGCAGTTTTGGGTCGAACACTGAAGCTTTCTTT. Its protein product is CASSFGSNTEAFF.

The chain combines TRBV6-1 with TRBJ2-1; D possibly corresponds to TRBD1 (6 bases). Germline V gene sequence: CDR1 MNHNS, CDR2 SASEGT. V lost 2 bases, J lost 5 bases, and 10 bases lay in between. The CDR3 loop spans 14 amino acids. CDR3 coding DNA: TGTGCCAGCAGTGAACGGGACATAGACAATGAGCAGTTCTTC. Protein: CASSERDIDNEQFF.

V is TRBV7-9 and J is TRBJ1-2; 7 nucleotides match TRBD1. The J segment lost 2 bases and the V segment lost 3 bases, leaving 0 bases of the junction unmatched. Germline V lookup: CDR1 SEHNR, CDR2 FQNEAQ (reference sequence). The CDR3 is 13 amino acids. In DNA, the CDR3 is TGTGCCAGCAGCTTGGGACAGAACTATGGCTACACCTTC. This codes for CASSLGQNYGYTF.

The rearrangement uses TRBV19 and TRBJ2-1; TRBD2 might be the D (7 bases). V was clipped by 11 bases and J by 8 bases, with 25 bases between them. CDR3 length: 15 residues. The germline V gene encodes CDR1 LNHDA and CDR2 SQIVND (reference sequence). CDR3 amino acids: CASRDQGGGHHEQFF. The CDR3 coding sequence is TGTGCCTCCCGAGATCAGGGAGGGGGTCACCATGAGCAGTTCTTC.

The CDR3 protein is CASSSRGRGHTEAFF. The CDR3 coding sequence is TGTGCCAGCAGCTCTCGTGGGCGGGGTCACACTGAAGCTTTCTTT. The J gene is TRBJ1-1, the V gene TRBV5-8; D call uncertain. CDR3 length: 15 residues. Trimming removed 3 bases from V and 3 bases from J, with 15 bases in between. Germline CDR1 is SGHTS and CDR2 is YDEGEE.

The CDR3 spells CASSGGQVSNTEAFF. As DNA, the CDR3 is TGTGCCAGCAGTGGGGGACAGGTGTCGAACACTGAAGCTTTCTTT. V usage is TRBV6-5 and J usage is TRBJ1-1, with TRBD1 matching over 8 bases. With V trimmed by 5 bases and J by 1 base, 6 bases remained unmatched. This CDR3 is 15 amino acids long. From germline, CDR1 is MNHEY and CDR2 SVGAGI.

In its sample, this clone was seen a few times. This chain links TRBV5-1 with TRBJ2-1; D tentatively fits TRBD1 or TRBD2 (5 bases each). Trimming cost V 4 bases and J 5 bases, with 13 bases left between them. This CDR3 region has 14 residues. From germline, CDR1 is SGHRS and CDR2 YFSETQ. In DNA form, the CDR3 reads TGCGCCAGCAGCCTGATGGGGACGGACAATGAGCAGTTCTTC. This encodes CASSLMGTDNEQFF.

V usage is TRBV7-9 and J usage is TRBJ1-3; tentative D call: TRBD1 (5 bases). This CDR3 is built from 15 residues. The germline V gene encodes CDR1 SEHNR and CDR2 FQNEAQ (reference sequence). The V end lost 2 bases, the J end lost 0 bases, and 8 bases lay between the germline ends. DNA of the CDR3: TGTGCCAGCAGCTTATGGGGGTTCTCTGGAAACACCATATATTTT. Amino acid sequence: CASSLWGFSGNTIYF.

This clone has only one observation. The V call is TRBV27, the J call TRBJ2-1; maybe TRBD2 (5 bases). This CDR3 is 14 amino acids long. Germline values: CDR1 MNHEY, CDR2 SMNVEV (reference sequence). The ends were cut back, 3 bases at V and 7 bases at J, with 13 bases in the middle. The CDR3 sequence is CASSFRGRSNEQFF. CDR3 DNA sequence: TGTGCCAGCAGTTTTCGTGGGAGAAGTAATGAGCAGTTCTTC.

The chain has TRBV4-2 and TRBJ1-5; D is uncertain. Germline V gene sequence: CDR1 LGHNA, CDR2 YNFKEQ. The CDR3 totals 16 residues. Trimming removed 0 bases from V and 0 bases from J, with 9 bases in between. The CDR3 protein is CASSQEGGNSNQPQHF. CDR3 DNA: TGTGCCAGCAGCCAAGAGGGCGGGAATAGCAATCAGCCCCAGCATTTT.

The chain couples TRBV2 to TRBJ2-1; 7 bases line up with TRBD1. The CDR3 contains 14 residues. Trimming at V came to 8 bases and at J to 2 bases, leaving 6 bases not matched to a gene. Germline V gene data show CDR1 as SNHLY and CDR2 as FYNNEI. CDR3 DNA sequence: TGTGCCAGCCACTCCGGGACAGCCTACAATGAGCAGTTCTTC. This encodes CASHSGTAYNEQFF.

The CDR3, as DNA: TGCGCCAGCAGGAGAGAGGGTGAGACCCAGTACTTC. Amino acids: CASRREGETQYF. The chain couples TRBV5-1 to TRBJ2-5; weak D call: TRBD2 (5 bases). The germline gives CDR1 SGHRS, CDR2 YFSETQ. V shed 5 bases and J shed 5 bases, with 10 bases lying between them. CDR3 length: 12 amino acids.

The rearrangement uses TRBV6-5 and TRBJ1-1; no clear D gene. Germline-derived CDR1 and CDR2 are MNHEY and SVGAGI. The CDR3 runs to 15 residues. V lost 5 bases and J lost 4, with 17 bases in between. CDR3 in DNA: TGTGCCAGCAGTACGGTATGGCGTCAGGCCACTGAAGCTTTCTTT. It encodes CASSTVWRQATEAFF.

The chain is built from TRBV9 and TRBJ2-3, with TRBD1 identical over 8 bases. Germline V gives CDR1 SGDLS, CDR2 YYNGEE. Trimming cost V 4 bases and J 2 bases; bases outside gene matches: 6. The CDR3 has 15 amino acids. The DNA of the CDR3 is TGTGCCAGCAGCCAGGGGGCTTGGTACACAGATACGCAGTATTTT. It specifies CASSQGAWYTDTQYF.

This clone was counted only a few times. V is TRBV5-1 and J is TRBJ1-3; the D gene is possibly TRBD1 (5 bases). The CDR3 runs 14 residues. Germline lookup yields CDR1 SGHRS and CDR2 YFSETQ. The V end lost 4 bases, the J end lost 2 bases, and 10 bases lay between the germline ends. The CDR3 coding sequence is TGCGCCAGCAGCGAAGGGGTTACTGGAAACACCATATATTTT. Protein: CASSEGVTGNTIYF. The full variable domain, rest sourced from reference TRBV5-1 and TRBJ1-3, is KAGVTQTPRYLIKTRGQQVTLSCSPISGHRSVSWYQQTPGQGLQFLFEYFSETQRNKGNFPGRFSGRQFSNSRSEMNVSTLELGDSALYLCASSEGVTGNTIYFGEGSWLTVV.

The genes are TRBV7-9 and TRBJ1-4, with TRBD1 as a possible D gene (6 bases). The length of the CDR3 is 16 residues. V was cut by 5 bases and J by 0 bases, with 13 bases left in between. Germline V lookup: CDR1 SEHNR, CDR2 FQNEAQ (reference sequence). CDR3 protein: CASSPGHAATNEKLFF. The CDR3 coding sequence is TGTGCCAGCAGCCCGGGACATGCAGCAACTAATGAAAAACTGTTTTTT.

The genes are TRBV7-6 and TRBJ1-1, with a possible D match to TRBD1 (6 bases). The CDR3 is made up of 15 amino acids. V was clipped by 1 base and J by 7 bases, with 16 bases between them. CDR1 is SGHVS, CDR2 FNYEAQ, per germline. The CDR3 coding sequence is TGTGCCAGCAGCTTAGGTGGGGGGCGAGCGGTTGAAGCTTTCTTT. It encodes CASSLGGGRAVEAFF.

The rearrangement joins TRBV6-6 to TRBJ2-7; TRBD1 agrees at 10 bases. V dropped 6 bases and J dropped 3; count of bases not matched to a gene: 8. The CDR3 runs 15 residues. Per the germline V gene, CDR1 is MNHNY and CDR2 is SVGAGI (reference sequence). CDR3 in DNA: TGTGCCAGCAGCCCCCCCGACAGGGGGCTCTACGAGCAGTACTTC. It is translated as CASSPPDRGLYEQYF.

The CDR3 DNA is TGTGCCAGCAGCGCCAGCGGTAGCTCCTACAATGAGCAGTTCTTC. This translates into CASSASGSSYNEQFF. The chain has TRBV5-5 and TRBJ2-1, with D perhaps TRBD2 (5 bases). This CDR3 is built from 15 residues. Germline V gene lookup returns CDR1 SGHKS and CDR2 YYEKEE (reference sequence). Trimming took 4 bases from V and 0 from J, leaving 11 bases between them.

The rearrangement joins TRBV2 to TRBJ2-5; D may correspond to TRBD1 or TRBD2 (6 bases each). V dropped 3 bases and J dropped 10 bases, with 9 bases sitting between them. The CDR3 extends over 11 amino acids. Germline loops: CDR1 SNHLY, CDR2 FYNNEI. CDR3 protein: CASSDGGGQYF. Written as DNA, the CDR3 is TGTGCCAGCAGTGATGGAGGGGGCCAGTACTTC.

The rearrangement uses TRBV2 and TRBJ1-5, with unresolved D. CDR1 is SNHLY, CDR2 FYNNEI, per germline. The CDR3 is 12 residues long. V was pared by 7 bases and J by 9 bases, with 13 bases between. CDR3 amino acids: CASNDGVGPQHF. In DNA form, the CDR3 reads TGTGCCAGCAACGATGGCGTCGGGCCCCAGCATTTT.